These 20 T cell receptor beta chains share one sample of origin, sequenced in a study of cytomegalovirus exposure and HLA in healthy donors (dated by TCRdb to 2015 to 2018). The protocol used for the library was the immunoSEQ multiplex PCR assay. The multiplex PCR relied on a mix of 60 forward primers for TCR Vbeta segments and 13 reverse primers for TCR Jbeta segments. The table was pulled from immuneACCESS by TCRdb, which kept in-frame rearrangements only. Such tables lose some clones; where checked, under half of the loss comes from unresolved V genes, and the rest has no known cause. This sample comprises 130,000 or so clones, about 8.5% of them detected only once. The biggest ten clones account for about 5.5% of the sample. The specimen sequenced was PBMCs. These receptors were collected from a man in his forties or fifties in good health and CMV-seronegative.

This clone was found a few times. The rearrangement links TRBV29-1 to TRBJ2-3; the match to TRBD2 covers 13 bases. Germline CDR1 SQVTM, CDR2 ANQGSEA. V shed 6 bases and J 4 bases; nucleotides not matched to a gene: 7. The CDR3 covers 15 residues. The CDR3 bases are TGCAGCGTCACCGGACTAGCGGGGGCCCCAGATACGCAGTATTTT. It encodes CSVTGLAGAPDTQYF.

This clone was observed a few times. V gene TRBV28 combines with J gene TRBJ2-5; 8 bases match TRBD1. The CDR3 has 15 residues. The V gene end was trimmed by 4 bases and the J gene end by 7 bases; junction bases not matched to a gene: 11. Germline V gives CDR1 MDHEN, CDR2 SYDVKM. Here the CDR3 DNA reads TGTGCCAGCAGTTCGACAGGGGCGATCTTAGTGACCCAGTACTTC. It yields the protein CASSSTGAILVTQYF.

This clone was detected only a few times. V usage is TRBV10-3 and J usage is TRBJ2-3; maybe TRBD2 (5 bases). Germline-derived CDR1 and CDR2 are ENHRY and SYGVKD. Between the trimmed V and J ends, which lost 5 bases and 1 base, there was a span of 10 bases. This CDR3 region has 14 residues. The CDR3, as DNA: TGTGCCATCAGTACTAGTACGGGCACAGATACGCAGTATTTT. It codes for CAISTSTGTDTQYF.

This clone was counted only a few times. The V gene is TRBV7-9, the J gene TRBJ2-5; D not resolved. V shed 1 base and J shed 5 bases, with 17 bases lying between them. The length of the CDR3 is 16 residues. Looked up from germline, CDR1 is SEHNR and CDR2 is FQNEAQ (reference sequence). This CDR3 reads CASSLVQSALWETQYF. CDR3 sequence (DNA): TGTGCCAGCAGCTTAGTACAGTCCGCTTTGTGGGAGACCCAGTACTTC.

The V call is TRBV28, the J call TRBJ2-7; the match to TRBD1 covers 7 bases. With 6 bases clipped from V and 2 bases from J, the junction kept 4 bases outside the gene matches. This CDR3 is built from 13 residues. In germline, CDR1 is MDHEN, CDR2 SYDVKM. In DNA, the CDR3 is TGTGCCAGCAGCTACAGGGGACCCTACGAGCAGTACTTC. Encoded protein: CASSYRGPYEQYF.

The gene calls are TRBV9 and TRBJ1-3; D not certain. Trimming took off 3 bases at V and 6 bases at J, with 4 bases between the two ends. CDR3 length equals 11 residues. Germline CDR1 reads SGDLS; CDR2 reads YYNGEE. The CDR3, as DNA: TGTGCCAGCAGCGATAAAAACACCATATATTTT. Its protein is CASSDKNTIYF. Full variable domain (remainder filled in from reference TRBV9 and TRBJ1-3): DSGVTQTPKHLITATGQRVTLRCSPRSGDLSVYWYQQSLDQGLQFLIQYYNGEERAKGNILERFSAQQFPDLHSELNLSSLELGDSALYFCASSDKNTIYFGEGSWLTVV.

This clone appeared a few times. The chain links TRBV5-1 to TRBJ2-1; D may be TRBD1 (6 bases). The germline CDR1 and CDR2 sequences are SGHRS and YFSETQ. V was trimmed by 3 bases and J by 3 bases, leaving 10 bases between them. There are 14 residues in the CDR3. As DNA, the CDR3 is TGCGCCAGCAGCTCGAGACAGGACTACAATGAGCAGTTCTTC. This encodes CASSSRQDYNEQFF.

The chain joins TRBV15 to TRBJ2-7; 7 positions agree with TRBD2. V was pared by 1 base and J by 3 bases, with 6 bases of the junction left unmatched. CDR3 length: 15 amino acids. The germline CDR1 and CDR2 sequences are LNHNV and YYDKDF (reference sequence). The CDR3 DNA sequence: TGTGCCACCAGCAGAGTTGCAGCGGGGAACTACGAGCAGTACTTC. Its translation is CATSRVAAGNYEQYF.

This chain connects TRBV10-3 to TRBJ1-6; 7 bases are shared with TRBD1. This CDR3 is built from 14 residues. Trimming at V came to 9 bases and at J to 5 bases, leaving 7 bases not matched to a gene. Germline V CDR1 and CDR2: ENHRY, SYGVKD. CDR3 DNA sequence: TGTGCCATTAGAGGGGGCTTCGATAATTCACCCCTCCACTTT. Protein product: CAIRGGFDNSPLHF.

This chain uses TRBV5-6 with TRBJ2-7; 11 positions agree with TRBD2. The CDR3 covers 15 residues. The junction had 4 bases not matched to a gene; V was cut back by 1 base and J by 4 bases. The V gene's germline CDR1 is SGHDT and CDR2 YYEEEE. CDR3 in amino acids: CASSLFSGGEYEQYF. The CDR3, as DNA: TGTGCCAGCAGCTTGTTTAGCGGGGGGGAGTACGAGCAGTACTTC.

The chain combines TRBV7-6 with TRBJ2-1, with 10 bases lining up with TRBD2. The CDR3 runs to 15 residues. Trimming cost V 5 bases and J 3 bases; bases outside gene matches: 4. Germline V gives CDR1 SGHVS, CDR2 FNYEAQ. The CDR3 is CASSVSGGFYNEQFF. CDR3 coding DNA: TGTGCCAGCAGCGTTAGCGGGGGGTTCTACAATGAGCAGTTCTTC.

The chain links TRBV23-1 to TRBJ2-7; D possibly corresponds to TRBD2 (5 bases). TRBV23-1 is an ORF, and what it does is uncertain. This CDR3 contains 14 residues. V dropped 0 bases and J dropped 3 bases, with 9 bases sitting between them. The CDR3 protein is CASSQSEEIYEQYF. The DNA for the CDR3 is TGCGCCAGCAGTCAATCGGAGGAGATCTACGAGCAGTACTTC.

This chain joins TRBV28 and TRBJ2-7, with 8 bases identical to TRBD2. Germline values: CDR1 MDHEN, CDR2 SYDVKM. The trim removed 3 bases at V and 5 bases at J, leaving 6 bases unmatched. The CDR3 totals 14 residues. The CDR3 DNA follows: TGTGCCAGCAGTTTCCCCGGGAGGGGGAACGAGCAGTACTTC. It encodes CASSFPGRGNEQYF.

The sample holds a few counts of this clone. The CDR3 loop is CASREQGAGEQYF. CDR3 in DNA: TGTGCCAGCAGGGAGCAGGGGGCGGGGGAGCAGTACTTC. This rearrangement joins TRBV2 to TRBJ2-7; TRBD1 agrees at 8 bases. J was trimmed by 7 bases and V by 6 bases; bases with no gene match: 8. Germline V gene lookup returns CDR1 SNHLY and CDR2 FYNNEI. This CDR3 spans 13 amino acids.

This chain joins TRBV4-1 and TRBJ2-5; 8 nucleotides align to TRBD2. Germline V gene lookup returns CDR1 MGHRA and CDR2 YSYEKL. V dropped 2 bases and J dropped 1; count of bases not matched to a gene: 3. The CDR3 consists of 15 residues. The chain's CDR3 is CASSQNAGGQETQYF. In nucleotides, the CDR3 is TGCGCCAGCAGCCAAAATGCGGGGGGCCAAGAGACCCAGTACTTC.

This clone was recorded a few times. The V call is TRBV7-9, the J call TRBJ1-4, with TRBD1 identical over 8 bases. J was trimmed by 10 bases and V by 2 bases; bases with no gene match: 9. The CDR3 spans 15 residues. The germline gives CDR1 SEHNR, CDR2 FQNEAQ (reference sequence). The CDR3 protein is CASSLSADTGGKLFF. In DNA form, the CDR3 reads TGTGCCAGCAGCTTAAGCGCCGATACAGGGGGAAAACTGTTTTTT.

The chain combines TRBV11-2 with TRBJ1-6, with D perhaps matching TRBD1 (6 bases). Germline V lookup: CDR1 SGHAT, CDR2 FQNNGV. This CDR3 contains 15 residues. V gave up 1 base and J gave up 10 bases, with 14 bases separating them. CDR3 residues: CASSLGGRGRSPLHF. CDR3 DNA: TGTGCCAGCAGCTTAGGGGGCAGGGGTAGGTCACCCCTCCACTTT.

The CDR3, as DNA: TGTGCCAGCAGCCTTAAGGGACAGTATAGCAATCAGCCCCAGCATTTT. Amino acid sequence: CASSLKGQYSNQPQHF. The V and J genes are TRBV7-2 and TRBJ1-5, with TRBD1 matching 7 bases. V dropped 5 bases and J dropped 0; count of bases not matched to a gene: 7. The germline gives CDR1 SGHTA, CDR2 FQGNSA. This CDR3 spans 16 amino acids.

V and J are TRBV18 and TRBJ1-6; TRBD1 matches 11 bases. This CDR3 comprises 14 residues. Germline values: CDR1 KGHSH, CDR2 LQKENI. J lost 9 bases, V lost 3 bases, and 1 base had no gene match. CDR3 in amino acids: CASSPGQGASPLHF. Written as DNA, the CDR3 is TGTGCCAGCTCACCCGGACAGGGGGCTTCACCCCTCCACTTT.

A few counts support this clone. This chain joins TRBV18 and TRBJ2-3; 8 bases are shared with TRBD2. The CDR3 extends over 18 amino acids. Trimming at V came to 0 bases and at J to 6 bases, leaving 14 bases not matched to a gene. Per the germline V gene, CDR1 is KGHSH and CDR2 is LQKENI. CDR3 DNA: TGTGCCAGCTCACCACCACCTTGGGTAGCGGGGTTCAAGGATACGCAGTATTTT. Protein: CASSPPPWVAGFKDTQYF.